This T cell receptor (beta chain) originates from a study of cytomegalovirus exposure and HLA in healthy donors. Broader study findings: Later analysis showed most CMV-associated TCR beta chains appearing HLA-restricted.

The study ran its PCR with 60 Vbeta and 13 Jbeta primers. Libraries were prepared by immunoSEQ multiplex PCR; TCRdb keeps only in-frame clonotypes and omits some of them. The sample totals 150,000 to 250,000 clones. The CDR3 is 16 amino acids. The trim removed 3 bases at V and 1 base at J, leaving 7 bases unmatched. Per germline, CDR1 KGHSH and CDR2 LQKENI. To note about this clone: The target antigen is unknown.

This clonotype was sampled from a boy aged 5-17 years in good health and CMV-seronegative. The sequencing sample was made of PBMCs. The chain joins TRBV18 to TRBJ2-3, with 7 bases aligning to TRBD2. The CDR3 spells CASSPTERGGTDTQYF. CDR3 nucleotides: TGTGCCAGCTCACCGACCGAGCGGGGAGGCACAGATACGCAGTATTTT.